Listed below are T cell receptor beta chains from one sample, sequenced in a study of shared clonotypes between healthy human individuals. The data were produced by immunoSEQ multiplex PCR, yet TCRdb's version contains in-frame clones alone and is incomplete. This sample yields some 790,000 clones, of which 72% are seen a single time; over 1.5% belongs to the top ten. Material: memory CD4+ T cells sorted from blood. These receptors originate from a woman aged 25 to 39 in good health. CDR3s include the opening cysteine and the closing phenylalanine or tryptophan. D genes are given only for firm matches. Clone size is not always given. Where it is, it says once, few, many or a class for expanded clones.

17 TRBD1 - TRBJ1-1 TRBV4-2 TGTGCCAGCAGCCAAGAAGGGTTCGGACAGGGGTCCACTGAAGCTTTCTTT CASSQEGFGQGSTEAFF
15 - - TRBJ2-1 TRBV5-4 TGTGCCAGCAGCTTGGGCCGGGAGCAATACAATGAGCAGTTCTTC CASSLGREQYNEQFF
16 - - TRBJ2-2 TRBV11-2 TGTGCCAGCAGCTTTTTCGGGACGTCGAACACCGGGGAGCTGTTTTTT CASSFFGTSNTGELFF
15 - - TRBJ2-7 TRBV28 TGTGCCAGCAGTTTATTTGGGCAGGGCTCCTACGAGCAGTACTTC CASSLFGQGSYEQYF
16 TRBD2 - TRBJ2-1 TRBV7-8 TGTGCCAGCAGGCGGGTGACTAGCGGGGGCTCCAATGAGCAGTTCTTC CASRRVTSGGSNEQFF
15 TRBD1 - TRBJ2-2 TRBV4-1 TGCGCCAGCAGCCTACAGGGGGCTAACACCGGGGAGCTGTTTTTT CASSLQGANTGELFF
15 TRBD2 - TRBJ2-1 TRBV19 TGTGCCAGTAGACCGGGGGGGGAGGCCTACAATGAGCAGTTCTTC CASRPGGEAYNEQFF
17 TRBD1 - TRBJ2-7 TRBV19 TGTGCCAAAAACGACAGGGGGGTATATATCCCCAACTACGAGCAGTACTTC CAKNDRGVYIPNYEQYF
15 TRBD2 few TRBJ2-7 TRBV18 TGTGCCAGCTCAACCGGACTAGCATCGTCCTACGAGCAGTACTTC CASSTGLASSYEQYF
14 - few TRBJ2-2 TRBV6-5 TGTGCCAGCACCCCGGTCGCGAACACCGGGGAGCTGTTTTTT CASTPVANTGELFF
12 - - TRBJ2-3 TRBV25-1 TGTGCCAGCAGTGCCCGGAGGGATACGCAGTATTTT CASSARRDTQYF
16 TRBD2 - TRBJ2-1 TRBV7-7 TGTGCCAGCAGCCAGAGTTTGGGCGGGAGCTACAATGAGCAGTTCTTC CASSQSLGGSYNEQFF